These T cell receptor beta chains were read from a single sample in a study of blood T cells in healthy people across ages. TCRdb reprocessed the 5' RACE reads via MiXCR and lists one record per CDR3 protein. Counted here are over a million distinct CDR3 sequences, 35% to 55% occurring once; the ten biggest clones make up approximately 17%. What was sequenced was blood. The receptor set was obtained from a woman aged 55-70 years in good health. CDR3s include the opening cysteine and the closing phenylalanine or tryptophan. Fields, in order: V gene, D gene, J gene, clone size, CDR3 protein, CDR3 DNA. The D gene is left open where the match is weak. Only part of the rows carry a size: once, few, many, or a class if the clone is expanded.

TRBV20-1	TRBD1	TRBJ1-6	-	CSARDQAGGWDSPLHF	TGCAGTGCTAGAGATCAGGCAGGGGGTTGGGATTCACCCCTCCACTTT
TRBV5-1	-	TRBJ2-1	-	CASSLYGKDEQFF	TGCGCCAGCAGCTTATATGGGAAAGACGAGCAGTTCTTC
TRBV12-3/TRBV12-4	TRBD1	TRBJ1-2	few	CASSLERGRMEGYTF	TGTGCCAGCAGTTTAGAGAGGGGGCGCATGGAGGGCTACACCTTC
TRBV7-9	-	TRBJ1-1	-	CASSRGQLNTEAFF	TGCGCCAGCAGCCGAGGACAGTTGAACACTGAAGCTTTCTTT
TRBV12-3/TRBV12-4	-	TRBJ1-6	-	CASSLAERSPLHF	TGTGCCAGCAGTTTAGCCGAAAGATCACCCCTCCACTTT
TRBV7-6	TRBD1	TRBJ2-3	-	CASSLKQGGTDTQYF	TGTGCCAGCAGCTTAAAACAGGGGGGCACAGATACGCAGTATTTT
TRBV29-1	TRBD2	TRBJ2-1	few	CSLEGGRSSYNEQFF	TGCAGCCTCGAAGGCGGGAGGAGCTCCTACAATGAGCAGTTCTTC
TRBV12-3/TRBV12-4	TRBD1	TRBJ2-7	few	CASSLGTGRSEQYF	TGTGCCAGCAGTTTGGGGACAGGGAGGTCAGAGCAGTACTTC
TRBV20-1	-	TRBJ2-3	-	CSARAIRRTDTQYF	TGCAGTGCTAGAGCCATAAGGAGGACAGATACGCAGTATTTT
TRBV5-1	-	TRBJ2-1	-	CASSVQPYGSGNEQFF	TGCGCCAGCAGCGTGCAACCTTACGGGAGTGGAAATGAGCAGTTCTTC